This note documents a single T cell receptor (beta chain) sequence. Its binding antigen is unknown. Per-nucleotide qualities are absent, and no much larger clonotype sits a single base away. The data stem from a study of tumor and adjacent non-tumor tissue in lung cancer (dated by TCRdb to about 2018). Describing the broader study: Patients with adenocarcinoma (12), squamous cell carcinoma (2) and small cell lung cancer (1) were included in the cohort. The roughly 15 patients were aged about 30 to 76 years, included 10 men and 5 women, and had TNM stage I to III disease. Sequencing generated a total of 130,000,000 or so productive TCRbeta reads, averaging around 4.2 million reads per sample. Bulk TCRbeta repertoires were compared between lung tumor tissue and matched distant non-tumor lung tissue obtained from under 18 lung cancer patients. TCRbeta CDR3 sequencing was performed on around 30 paired specimens, with one tumor sample and one normal lung sample collected per patient.

Libraries came from multiplex PCR. Instrument on record: Illumina HiSeq 2500. TCRbeta libraries were built by three rounds of nested PCR using primers (Table S4), following protocols modified from ARM-PCR. PCR products of 200-500 bp were gel-excised and purified with the QIAquick gel extraction kit before sequencing. In the original analysis: Trimmomatic was used to clean the reads, FLASH merged the cleaned reads into complete CDR3 sequences, and MiTCR assigned the sequences to V(D)J germline segments. VDJtools was used to compute clonal diversity as the inverse Simpson's index. Productive reads were defined as in-frame sequences without a premature stop codon. The public reads were reprocessed in TCRdb via fastp at Q25 and MiXCR, keeping in-frame beta chains. Rows with a matching CDR3 protein are joined into one entry that keeps the most common DNA and genes. These V and J calls derive from TCRdb rather than the authors' analysis. In this sample the table shows fewer than 85,000 distinct CDR3 sequences, roughly 80% of which occur a single time. The ten biggest clones cover 13% of the sample.

RNA was isolated from bulk, unsorted tissue, and RNA quality was assessed with a NanoDrop ND-1000 and an Agilent 2100. Newly diagnosed lung cancer patients without prior chemotherapy who had been admitted for thoracic surgery in China between August and November 2014 were enrolled as donors. Patients with previous radiotherapy or chemotherapy, or with another concurrent cancer, were excluded from the study. Surgical tissue pieces of roughly 1-2.1 cm3 were preserved in RNAlater solution and stored at -80 °C until use. On the study overall, not on this receptor specifically: Because peripheral blood was not sequenced, the blood TCRbeta repertoires of the lung cancer patients in the study went unexamined. A significantly larger cumulative share of the repertoire was made up by the top 100 clones in normal lung than in tumor tissue. TCR diversity (inverse Simpson) was significantly higher in tumor than in normal lung tissue (roughly 390 vs 170, P = 0.0075, Mann-Whitney U test). TCR diversity was significantly higher in younger patients, and higher tumor TCR diversity was associated with shorter overall and disease-free survival. The methods do not name the sequencing platform or mention unique molecular identifiers. The cohort had only about 15 patients, and the authors noted that larger samples and more detailed clinical data are needed.

The CDR3 spans 14 residues, from the cysteine through the phenylalanine. This entry keeps only the CDR3 DNA: 42 bases, framed from base 1. This receptor chain uses TRBV12-3 or TRBV12-4 and TRBJ1-5, and possibly TRBD2, on 6 matching bases. The J call may be faulty, since TRBJ2-3 better matches the DNA end. Sequencing input: lung tumor tissue. This receptor was obtained from a woman aged 50 to 60 with non-small cell lung cancer. Read as DNA, the sequence is TGTGCCAGCAGTCTAGGGACTCTGATGCAGCCCCAGTATTTT. The resulting protein is CASSLGTLMQPQYF.